This T cell receptor beta chain was profiled in a study of blood T cells in healthy people across ages. J was trimmed by 3 bases and V by 6 bases; bases with no gene match: 9. CDR1 and CDR2 from the germline V gene are DFQATT and SNEGSKA (reference sequence). CDR3 size: 15 residues. Sample-barcoded 5' priming and a J-beta primer mix drove a second PCR of about 6 to 11 cycles. TCRdb itself ran the 5' RACE reads through MiXCR, one entry per CDR3 protein. The sample consists of hundreds of thousands of distinct CDR3 sequences, roughly 56% of them appearing once. The chain employs TRBV20-1 and TRBJ2-3; TRBD1 matches at 10 bases. The sample was blood. This clonotype originated in a man in his forties in good health. CDR3 bases: TGCAGTGCGCAGAAGGGACAGGGGAGGACAGATACGCAGTATTTT. Translation: CSAQKGQGRTDTQYF.